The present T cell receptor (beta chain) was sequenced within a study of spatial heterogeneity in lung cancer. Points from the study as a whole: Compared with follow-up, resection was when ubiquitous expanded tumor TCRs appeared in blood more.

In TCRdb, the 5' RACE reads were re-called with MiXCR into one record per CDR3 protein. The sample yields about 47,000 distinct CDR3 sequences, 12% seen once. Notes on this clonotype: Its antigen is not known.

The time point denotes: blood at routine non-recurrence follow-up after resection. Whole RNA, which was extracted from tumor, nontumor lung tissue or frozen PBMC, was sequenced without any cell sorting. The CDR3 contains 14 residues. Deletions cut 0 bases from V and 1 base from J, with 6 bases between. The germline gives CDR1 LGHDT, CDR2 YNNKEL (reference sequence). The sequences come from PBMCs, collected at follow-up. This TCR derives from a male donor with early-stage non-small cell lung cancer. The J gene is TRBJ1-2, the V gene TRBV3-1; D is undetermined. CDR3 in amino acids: CASSQDIVNYGYTF. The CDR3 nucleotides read TGTGCCAGCAGCCAAGATATCGTTAACTATGGCTACACCTTC. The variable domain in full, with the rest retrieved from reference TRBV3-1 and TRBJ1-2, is DTAVSQTPKYLVTQMGNDKSIKCEQNLGHDTMYWYKQDSKKFLKIMFSYNNKELIINETVPNRFSPKSPDKAHLNLHINSLELGDSAVYFCASSQDIVNYGYTFGSGTRLTVV.